This is a list of T cell receptor beta chains from one sample in a study of CD4+ T cells in melanoma. Libraries were prepared by immunoSEQ multiplex PCR; TCRdb keeps only in-frame clonotypes and omits some of them. The sample holds about 9,000 clones, 60% to 85% seen once. Material: cells from a culture (not recorded whether cultured in vitro). The source is a human donor with melanoma. Each CDR3 is given with its conserved first and last residue. Each record gives: CDR3 length, clone size, D gene, J gene, V gene, CDR3 DNA, CDR3 protein. The D gene is left open where the match is weak. Size is stated for part of the rows, as once, few or many counts, or as a class when the clone is expanded.

>14|few|-|TRBJ1-2|TRBV6-1
TGTGCCAGCAGTGAGGGGACGGGACTCTATGGCTACACCTTC
CASSEGTGLYGYTF
>15|-|-|TRBJ2-1|TRBV7-3
TGTGCCAGCAGCCTGACTGCAAGCTCCTACAATGAGCAGTTCTTC
CASSLTASSYNEQFF
>15|-|-|TRBJ2-1|TRBV11-2
TGTGCCAGCAGCTTAGAGTCCAGTTCCTACAATGAGCAGTTCTTC
CASSLESSSYNEQFF
>16|-|-|TRBJ2-3|TRBV5-1
TGCGCCAGCAGCTTGGGCCCGAGCGGACCCGGGGATACGCAGTATTTT
CASSLGPSGPGDTQYF
>15|-|-|TRBJ1-1|TRBV11-3
TGTGCCAGCAGCCAAGGGGGGGGATGGAACACTGAAGCTTTCTTT
CASSQGGGWNTEAFF
>17|-|-|TRBJ2-2|TRBV30
TGTGCCAGAGAACACAAGGGGGGACGCCAGGGCACCGGGGAGCTGTTTTTT
CAREHKGGRQGTGELFF
>14|-|-|TRBJ2-3|TRBV9
TGTGCCAGCAGCCGTAATTCTCGCACAGATACGCAGTATTTT
CASSRNSRTDTQYF
>13|-|-|TRBJ1-1|TRBV6-6
TGTGCCAGCAGTTACTCCAGGAACACTGAAGCTTTCTTT
CASSYSRNTEAFF
>14|few|-|TRBJ1-1|TRBV18
TGTGCCAGCTCACCCTCGAGGTCGGGGACTGAAGCTTTCTTT
CASSPSRSGTEAFF
>14|-|-|TRBJ1-1|TRBV7-9
TGTGCCAGCAGCTTATATGGCAGGTACACTGAAGCTTTCTTT
CASSLYGRYTEAFF
>16|once|-|TRBJ1-4|TRBV5-1
TGCGCCAGCAGCCCAGGGGACTTGGCAGGGTATGAAAAACTGTTTTTT
CASSPGDLAGYEKLFF
>15|-|-|TRBJ1-5|TRBV4-2
TGTGCCAGCAGCGGACGGGGGGGTAGCAATCAGCCCCAGCATTTT
CASSGRGGSNQPQHF
>13|few|-|TRBJ2-7|TRBV2
TGTGCCAGCGCTGGCGCATTGGTCTACGAGCAGTACTTC
CASAGALVYEQYF
>16|-|-|TRBJ1-3|TRBV7-9
TGTGCCAGCAGCTTAGCAGGGATTCGTCGAGGAAACACCATATATTTT
CASSLAGIRRGNTIYF
>14|few|-|TRBJ1-6|TRBV30
TGTGCCTGGAGTTCCGGGTTTCAGACCTCTCCCCTCCACTTT
CAWSSGFQTSPLHF
>12|-|-|TRBJ1-1|TRBV18
TGTGCCAGCTCACCTCGGAGATCCGAAGCTTTCTTT
CASSPRRSEAFF
>15|-|-|TRBJ2-2|TRBV10-2
TGCGCCAGCACGCGGGGAGGCCCCGACACCGGGGAGCTGTTTTTT
CASTRGGPDTGELFF